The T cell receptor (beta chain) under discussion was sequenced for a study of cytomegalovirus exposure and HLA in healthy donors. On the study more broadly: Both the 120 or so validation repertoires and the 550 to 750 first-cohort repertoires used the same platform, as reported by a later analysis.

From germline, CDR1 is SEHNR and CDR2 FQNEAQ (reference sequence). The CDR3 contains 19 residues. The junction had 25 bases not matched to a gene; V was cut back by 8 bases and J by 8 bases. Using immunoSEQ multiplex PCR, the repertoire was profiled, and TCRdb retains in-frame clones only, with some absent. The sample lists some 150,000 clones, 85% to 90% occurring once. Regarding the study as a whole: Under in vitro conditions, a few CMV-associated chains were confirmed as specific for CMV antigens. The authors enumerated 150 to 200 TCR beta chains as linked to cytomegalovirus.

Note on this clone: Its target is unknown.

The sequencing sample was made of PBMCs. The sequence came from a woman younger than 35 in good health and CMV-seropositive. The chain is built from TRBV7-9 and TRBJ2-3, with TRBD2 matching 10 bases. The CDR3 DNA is TGTGCCAGCGGGCCTACTCCGGTTACTAGCGGGGTAACCCACGGTACGCAGTATTTT. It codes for CASGPTPVTSGVTHGTQYF.